This TCR beta chain originates from a study of Ad26.COV2.S vaccination and SARS-CoV-2 variants. Study at large: Vaccine-arm donor from the placebo-controlled COV1001 Ad26.COV2.S trial.

Treatment reported: 15 to 20 received Ad26.COV2.S at low or high dose, single or two shots; roughly five received placebo; per-sample allocation not given. Sampling took place 63 days after the first vaccine or placebo injection. In Boston, an adult donor aged 18-55 years took part. This vaccine is an Ad26 vector that expresses the Wuhan-strain SARS-CoV-2 spike. The repertoire was sequenced with immunoSEQ multiplex PCR; TCRdb's copy has only in-frame clones and lacks some. The sample has about 440,000 clones, 90% seen once. This receptor was obtained from a person aged 18-60 years who received the Ad26.COV2.S COVID-19 vaccine or a placebo. The material was peripheral blood, obtained in a trial of Ad26.COV2.S vaccine versus placebo.

CDR3 protein: CASSISGAAPGNTIYF. In nucleotides, the CDR3 is TGTGCCAGTAGTATAAGTGGTGCGGCGCCTGGAAACACCATATATTTT. V usage is TRBV19 and J usage is TRBJ1-3; no clear D. Per germline, CDR1 LNHDA and CDR2 SQIVND (reference sequence). V lost 2 bases and J lost 2, with 13 bases in between. CDR3 length: 16 residues.